This TCR beta chain was obtained from a study of T cells after yellow fever vaccination (dated by TCRdb to between 2018 and 2021). In the study overall: Libraries from fractions with low cell numbers were prepared with the SMART-Seq v4 Ultra Low Input RNA kit. To track T-cell clones before and after primary and booster YFV17D yellow fever vaccination, bulk TCR alpha and beta repertoires were sequenced longitudinally. Bulk PBMC replicates and cell subsets were isolated from blood drawn at multiple timepoints before and after both primary and secondary immunization. Two healthy male donors, one aged 18 to 29 and one aged 30 to 40 years, made up the cohort. What the research found in general, with its limitations: A small fraction of clonotypes appeared in both the CD4 and CD8 compartments, likely as a result of convergent recombination. After the booster, most clones that had expanded after primary vaccination were detected again (roughly 96% of CD4 and under 90% of CD8), suggesting broad maintenance of memory. The secondary T-cell response was found to be weaker but faster than the primary response, with a peak reached on day 5 rather than on day 15. Because abundant contaminating clonotypes from the bulk population could be contained in FACS-sorted repertoires, computational filtering was required. Because the study included only a couple of donors, the extent to which the findings can be generalized is limited.

This clonotype was seen more than once but under ten times. Its antigen target is currently unknown. Base qualities are missing; no much larger clone stands one base away. The intended sense of this specimen's treatment or condition label: live attenuated yellow fever vaccine strain. PBMCs were isolated from peripheral blood using a standard Ficoll-Paque protocol. Dynabeads CD4 and CD8 positive selection kits were used to isolate CD4 and CD8 T-cell fractions. TriZol was used to extract RNA from bulk PBMCs, from CD4 and CD8 fractions, and from dextramer-positive and dextramer-negative fractions. The run used an Illumina NovaSeq 6000. TCR cDNA was synthesized by 5'RACE template switching, through which a universal primer site and unique molecular identifiers were introduced. cDNA synthesis was primed from both the TCR alpha and TCR beta constant segments. Library amplification involved two PCR steps, and the second step added sample barcodes and sequencing adapters. Libraries were sequenced on Illumina HiSeq 2500 (2x100 bp) or NovaSeq (2x150 bp). The study's processing was this. Reads were demultiplexed and collapsed into UMI consensus sequences with MIGEC, and V(D)J alignment was performed with MiXCR. Vaccine-responding clonotypes were identified with edgeR using replicate PBMC samples, with FDR below 0.01 and a log2 fold change above 5 up to day 15 being required. Bulk clonotypes were assigned CD4 or CD8 identity according to which sequenced CD4 or CD8 repertoire held them at higher abundance. TCRdb reprocessing: public reads trimmed at Q25 with fastp, clones called with MiXCR, in-frame beta chains kept. Identical CDR3 proteins give one entry, which carries the most common genes and DNA. TCRdb's processing, not the authors', yielded these V and J calls. The sample table contains under 150,000 distinct CDR3 sequences; only one count was recorded for nearly 15% of them. In total, the top ten clones hold approximately 43% of the sample.

The specimen was CD8+ T cells sorted from PBMCs, collected 5 days after the yellow fever booster vaccination. The origin of this receptor is a man younger than 30 who received the YFV17D yellow fever vaccine.

The CDR3 region has the sequence CASSPQVRDSQFFQYF. The DNA sequence follows: TGTGCCAGCTCACCACAAGTCCGGGACAGCCAGTTTTTTCAGTACTTC. Recombination joined TRBV18 with TRBJ2-4; the central 7 bases match TRBD1. Relative to germline, V is missing 1 base and J is missing 11 bases, with 14 bases of the junction outside any gene match. CDR1 and CDR2 (KGHSH, LQKENI) derive from the germline V gene. The CDR3 runs 16 amino acids, cysteine and phenylalanine included. Only CDR3 DNA is held: 48 bases, read in frame from base 1.